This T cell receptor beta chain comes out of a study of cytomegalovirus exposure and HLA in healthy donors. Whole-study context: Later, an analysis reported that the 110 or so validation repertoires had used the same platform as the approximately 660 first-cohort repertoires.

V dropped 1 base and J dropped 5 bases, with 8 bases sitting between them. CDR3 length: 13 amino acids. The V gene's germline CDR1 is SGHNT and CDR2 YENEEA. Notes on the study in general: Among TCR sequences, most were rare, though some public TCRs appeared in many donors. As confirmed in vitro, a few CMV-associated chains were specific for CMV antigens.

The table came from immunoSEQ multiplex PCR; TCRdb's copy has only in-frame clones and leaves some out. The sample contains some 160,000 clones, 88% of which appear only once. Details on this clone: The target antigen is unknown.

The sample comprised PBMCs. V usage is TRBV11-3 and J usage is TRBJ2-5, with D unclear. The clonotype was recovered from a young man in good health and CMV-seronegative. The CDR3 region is CASSLGQWETQYF. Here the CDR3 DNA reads TGTGCCAGCAGCTTAGGGCAGTGGGAGACCCAGTACTTC.